These T cell receptor beta chains were read from a single sample in a study of graft-versus-host responses after intestinal transplantation. Only in-frame clones appear in the TCRdb table, and some are missing; sequencing was by immunoSEQ multiplex PCR. The repertoire holds fewer than 95,000 clones, with around 93% as singletons. No cognate antigen is known for these TCRs. The input for sequencing was unstimulated CD8+ T cells sorted from spleen or lymph node cells, taken before transplant. The origin of the receptors is a human donor who was the organ donor for an intestinal transplant. Each CDR3 is given with its conserved first and last residue. Each record gives: V gene, clone size, CDR3 protein. A clone size is listed for some rows: how often the clone was seen (once, few, many), or a class if it is expanded.

v_gene: TRBV5-4; abundance: few; CDR3aa: CASSLGQGGTEAFF
v_gene: TRBV2; abundance: NA; CDR3aa: CASSAPLGATSGGTQNNEQFF
v_gene: TRBV10-3; abundance: NA; CDR3aa: CAIRSERGSSYNEQFF
v_gene: TRBV4-3; abundance: NA; CDR3aa: CASSQDRSGGPSYNEQFF
v_gene: TRBV15; abundance: NA; CDR3aa: CATSGHVSYEQYF
v_gene: TRBV25-1; abundance: NA; CDR3aa: CASSGYLAGGTDTQYF
v_gene: TRBV4-1; abundance: NA; CDR3aa: CASSPRTSGGHQETQYF
v_gene: TRBV5-5; abundance: NA; CDR3aa: CASSLVGGEDEQYF
v_gene: TRBV6-5; abundance: NA; CDR3aa: CASSYSDSSLHEQYF
v_gene: TRBV7-6; abundance: NA; CDR3aa: CASSLGPGGREQYF
v_gene: TRBV15; abundance: NA; CDR3aa: CATSGTRDRNSPLHF
v_gene: TRBV4-1; abundance: NA; CDR3aa: CASSQGAGGTDTQYF
v_gene: TRBV28; abundance: NA; CDR3aa: CASREGAWTEAFF
v_gene: TRBV13; abundance: few; CDR3aa: CASSARRGVYEQYF
v_gene: TRBV9; abundance: NA; CDR3aa: CASPPRDREVSYEQYF
v_gene: TRBV4-3; abundance: NA; CDR3aa: CASSQLQGRDYGYTF